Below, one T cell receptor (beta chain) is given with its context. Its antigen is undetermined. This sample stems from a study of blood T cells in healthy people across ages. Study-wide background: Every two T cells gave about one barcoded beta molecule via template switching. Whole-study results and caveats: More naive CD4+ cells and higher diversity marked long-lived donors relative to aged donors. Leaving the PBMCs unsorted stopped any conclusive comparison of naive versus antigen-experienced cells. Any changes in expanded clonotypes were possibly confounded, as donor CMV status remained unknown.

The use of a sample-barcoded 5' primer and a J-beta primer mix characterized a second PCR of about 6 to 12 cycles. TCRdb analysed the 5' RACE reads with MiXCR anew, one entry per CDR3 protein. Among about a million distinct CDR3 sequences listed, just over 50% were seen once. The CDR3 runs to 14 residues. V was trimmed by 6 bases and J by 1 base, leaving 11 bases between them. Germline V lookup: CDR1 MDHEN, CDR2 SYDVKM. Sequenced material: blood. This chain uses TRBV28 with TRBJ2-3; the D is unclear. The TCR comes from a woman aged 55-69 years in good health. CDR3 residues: CASSTDGGTDTQYF. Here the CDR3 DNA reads TGTGCCAGCAGCACCGACGGAGGCACAGATACGCAGTATTTT.